Described below is a single T cell receptor (beta chain) sequence and its context. Its antigen is unidentified. These data come from a study of OX40 agonist ivuxolimab in advanced cancers. At the level of the study: Patients got intravenous ivuxolimab at 0.01 to 10 mg/kg every 2 weeks. Partial responses were recorded for three patients, including one with hepatocellular carcinoma and two with cutaneous melanoma.

Produced via immunoSEQ multiplex PCR; TCRdb's table is partial and in-frame only. This repertoire shows around 58,000 clones, roughly 93% found once; its top ten account for roughly a fifth. Study findings and constraints: Dosing at 0.1 to 3.0 mg/kg was accompanied by clonal expansion of CD4+ and CD8+ blood T cells by week 6.

CDR1 LNHDA and CDR2 SQIVND come from the germline V gene (reference sequence). The V end was cut by 11 bases, the J end by 0 bases, with 17 bases between. CDR3 length equals 15 residues. This clonotype was sampled from an adult with an advanced solid tumor such as melanoma, head and neck, liver or kidney cancer. The material sequenced was CD4+ or CD8+ T cells sorted from blood, taken in a trial of the OX40 agonist ivuxolimab. This chain links TRBV19 with TRBJ1-3, with D unresolved. This CDR3 reads CASSISPYSGNTIYF. The CDR3 coding sequence is TGTGCCTCCTCCATATCCCCTTACTCTGGAAACACCATATATTTT.